This T cell receptor (beta chain) stems from a study of T cell responses to AZD1222 COVID-19 vaccine (dated by TCRdb to about 2021). Background for the entire study: Because spike-specific TCR depth and breadth did not differ between the two schedules, AZD1222 recipients who got a second dose at roughly 4 weeks were pooled with those who got a second dose at roughly 12 weeks. A total of more than 230 trial participants underwent TCR sequencing, of whom nearly 210 had received two doses of AZD1222 and about 25 had received two doses of the MenACWY control vaccine. Trial participants were enrolled by age into subgroups of 18-55, 56-69 and 70-plus years, and approximately 150, 30 and 60 TCR-sequenced participants, respectively, were included in these subgroups.

Reading the label with the study, this specimen's time point is: baseline before first vaccination. Vaccinee samples came from UK trials COV001 and COV002, including a single-blind randomized controlled phase 2/3 trial of AZD1222 (ChAdOx1 nCoV-19) in healthy adults. For TCRbeta chain sequencing, PBMC samples from trial participants were taken at day 0 and at day 28 after the second dose. CDR3 length: 13 amino acids, cysteine to phenylalanine. Only the CDR3 DNA stays, 39 bases, in frame from base 1. CDR1 and CDR2 are drawn from the germline V gene: MNHEY, SVGAGI. What the study reported, not specific to this receptor: Most participants were white British and females outnumbered males, and the authors suggested that clonal diversity may have been underestimated. Conclusions about previously exposed vaccinees were limited because only six AZD1222 recipients were SARS-CoV-2 seropositive at baseline. Because no day 14 peak-response samples were available, repertoires were characterized only after the peak T cell response. In the small 56-69-year group, the increase in depth fell short of significance, most likely because of low power. Nearly half of unique spike-specific TCRs reportedly recognized epitopes outside regions mutated in the B.1.351 and B.1.1.7 variants. The whole spike protein was spanned by vaccine-associated CD4 TCRs, and dominant responses were seen in regions 160-218 and 743-854. After two AZD1222 doses, spike-specific TCR breadth and depth were significantly higher than at day 0 and than in MenACWY recipients.

As concerns this clone: It lacks a known antigen. Germline and junction disagree at one end, which may indicate a read error.

The CDR3 regions of human TCRbeta chains were analyzed by immunosequencing. On the authors' methods: Repertoire TCRs were matched against a reference library of SARS-CoV-2-specific TCRs generated with the MIRA antigen-specificity platform. Breadth was defined as the fraction of unique TCRs that were SARS-CoV-2-associated. Depth was defined as the fraction of total T cells that were SARS-CoV-2-associated. Using the MIRA data, each spike-specific TCR was mapped to the spike region that the TCR reacts to and placed in a CD4 or CD8 class. Log10-transformed breadth and depth values were compared by one-way ANOVA with Sidak's multiple comparisons tests. The table comes from immuneACCESS by way of TCRdb, which keeps in-frame sequences with V and J called. Part of the clones is missing from these tables; in studies checked, under half for an unresolved V gene and the rest for unknown reasons. For V, J and clone size, that table is used; D and trimming come from the DNA. Here the sample has 140,000 to 150,000 clones; roughly 91% occur a single time. Of the sample, more than 8% falls within the top ten clones.

The chain is encoded by TRBV6-5 joined to TRBJ2-5; 7 bases in between match TRBD1. The clonotype was recovered from an adult in good health. Material: peripheral blood, obtained on day 0 of AZD1222 vaccination. The CDR3 sequence is CASSSARGQPKDF. The nucleotide sequence reads as follows: TGTGCCAGCAGTTCCGCGAGGGGACAGCCCAAGGACTTC.